The TCR beta chain under discussion was sequenced for a study of CD8 T cells in ankylosing spondylitis. The CDR3 is 14 amino acids. The germline V gene has CDR1 LGHDT and CDR2 YNNKEL (reference sequence). Trimming pared 3 bases from V and 9 bases from J, leaving 15 bases between. On this clonotype: The antigen remains undetermined.

Via MiXCR, TCRdb re-called the 5' RACE reads, giving one row per CDR3 protein. This sample yields a few hundred thousand distinct CDR3 sequences, of which roughly 18% are seen a single time; about 0.94% belongs to the top ten. Findings and caveats of the study: Significant enrichment of disease-linked clones was reported in matched ankylosing spondylitis synovial fluid. Blood from ankylosing spondylitis patients appeared to carry a characteristic eight-variant TCR beta motif.

This sequence joins TRBV3-1 and TRBJ2-1, with D hard to call. What was sequenced was blood, either unsorted or a sorted T cell fraction (not recorded which). This TCR was recovered from a male donor with ankylosing spondylitis. DNA of the CDR3: TGTGCCAGCAGCCATCCATCGGTAGCCGCTGAGCAGTTCTTC. This encodes CASSHPSVAAEQFF.